These 26 T cell receptor beta chains share one sample of origin, sequenced in a study of blood T cell repertoires in COVID-19. Assay used: immunoSEQ multiplex PCR; TCRdb lists only in-frame clones, some missing. The sample has 200,000 to 250,000 clones, over 70% seen once. The sequenced sample was PBMCs or T cells enriched from blood (not recorded which). All receptors come from a woman aged 30 to 39 who had been exposed to COVID-19.

The CDR3 nucleotides are TGCACCAGCAGCCAAGATGATCGGACTAGCGGGCCCTACGAGCAGTACTTC. Translating it yields CTSSQDDRTSGPYEQYF. This chain uses TRBV1 with TRBJ2-7; TRBD2 is taken as the D call from the table, unchecked against the DNA. TRBV1 is given as a pseudogene. This CDR3 has 17 residues.

The chain links TRBV6-5 to TRBJ1-3; no reliable D call. Trimming removed 7 bases from V and 0 bases from J, with 13 bases in between. The CDR3 is 15 amino acids. Germline assignment: CDR1 MNHEY and CDR2 SVGAGI. The CDR3 spells CASTQDSYSGNTIYF. In nucleotides, the CDR3 is TGTGCCAGCACTCAGGACTCGTACTCTGGAAACACCATATATTTT.

The CDR3, as DNA: TGTGCCAGCAGCCCCTTACAGGGGGTGGGCAATGAGCAGTTCTTC. This codes for CASSPLQGVGNEQFF. This chain uses TRBV5-4 with TRBJ2-1; TRBD1 agrees at 8 bases. This CDR3 is built from 15 residues. Per the germline V gene, CDR1 is SGHNT and CDR2 is YYREEE (reference sequence). With V trimmed by 4 bases and J by 6 bases, 9 bases remained unmatched.

The chain recombines TRBV21-1 with TRBJ1-3; TRBD1 is taken as the D call from the table, unchecked against the DNA. TRBV21-1 corresponds to a pseudogene. The CDR3 has 18 amino acids. CDR3 DNA sequence: TGTGCCAGCAGCAAGGAATCCGGGACACCAGTCTCTGGAAACACCATATATTTT. Its protein product is CASSKESGTPVSGNTIYF.

The V and J genes are TRBV5-5 and TRBJ2-7; D possibly corresponds to TRBD2 (6 bases). CDR3 length equals 13 residues. V lost 4 bases and J lost 8, with 16 bases in between. The germline V gene encodes CDR1 SGHKS and CDR2 YYEKEE (reference sequence). CDR3 amino acids: CASSAGTFPKQYF. CDR3 bases: TGTGCCAGCAGCGCCGGGACTTTTCCGAAGCAGTACTTC.

The table lists this clone with a count of one. This rearrangement joins TRBV18 to TRBJ2-1, with TRBD2 identical over 14 bases. This CDR3 spans 17 amino acids. V was clipped by 3 bases and J by 9 bases; unmatched bases: 10. Germline CDR1 KGHSH, CDR2 LQKENI. The CDR3 loop is CASSPGLAGVLRGEQFF. In DNA form, the CDR3 reads TGTGCCAGCTCACCGGGACTAGCGGGAGTTTTAAGGGGTGAGCAGTTCTTC. Looking up the rest from reference TRBV18 and TRBJ2-1 gives the full variable domain: NAGVMQNPRHLVRRRGQEARLRCSPMKGHSHVYWYRQLPEEGLKFMVYLQKENIIDESGMPKERFSAEFPKEGPSILRIQQVVRGDSAAYFCASSPGLAGVLRGEQFFGPGTRLTVL.

The chain uses TRBV19 and TRBJ2-5, with no clear D. Looked up from germline, CDR1 is LNHDA and CDR2 is SQIVND (reference sequence). There are 11 residues in the CDR3. The V end was cut by 2 bases, the J end by 7 bases, with 5 bases between. The CDR3, as DNA: TGTGCCAGTAGTATATACGGGACCCAGTACTTC. Protein: CASSIYGTQYF. Looking up the rest from reference TRBV19 and TRBJ2-5 gives the full variable domain: DGGITQSPKYLFRKEGQNVTLSCEQNLNHDAMYWYRQDPGQGLRLIYYSQIVNDFQKGDIAEGYSVSREKKESFPLTVTSAQKNPTAFYLCASSIYGTQYFGPGTRLLVL.

The J gene is TRBJ1-3, the V gene TRBV13; maybe TRBD1 (5 bases). CDR3 length equals 19 residues. Per the germline V gene, CDR1 is PRHDT and CDR2 is FYEKMQ (reference sequence). V lost 2 bases, J lost 1 base, and 21 bases lay in between. The CDR3 here is CASSLISWGREGSGNTIYF. CDR3 sequence (DNA): TGTGCCAGCAGCTTAATTAGTTGGGGCAGGGAAGGGTCTGGAAACACCATATATTTT.

CDR3: CAWALLAGGNTGELFF. The CDR3 nucleotides read TGTGCCTGGGCCCTACTAGCGGGGGGAAACACCGGGGAGCTGTTTTTT. The chain carries TRBV30 and TRBJ2-2; 12 bases agree with TRBD2. With V trimmed by 5 bases and J by 2 bases, 6 bases remained unmatched. Germline lookup yields CDR1 GTSNPN and CDR2 SVGIG (reference sequence). CDR3 size: 16 residues.

The V call is TRBV5-1, the J call TRBJ1-2; D remains ambiguous. V gave up 0 bases and J gave up 2 bases, with 11 bases separating them. This CDR3 spans 15 amino acids. CDR1 is SGHRS, CDR2 YFSETQ, per germline. CDR3 coding DNA: TGCGCCAGCAGCTTGGGGGCCTTGGGCAACTATGGCTACACCTTC. It translates to CASSLGALGNYGYTF.

The chain employs TRBV7-9 and TRBJ2-1, with TRBD2 matching 8 bases. J lost 7 bases, V lost 4 bases, and 15 bases had no gene match. This CDR3 comprises 17 residues. The V gene's germline CDR1 is SEHNR and CDR2 FQNEAQ (reference sequence). The CDR3 bases are TGTGCCAGCAGCTCCGCGGTACTAGCGGACAAGGGGAATGAGCAGTTCTTC. As protein: CASSSAVLADKGNEQFF. The variable domain in full, completed from reference TRBV7-9 and TRBJ2-1, reads DTGVSQNPRHKITKRGQNVTFRCDPISEHNRLYWYRQTLGQGPEFLTYFQNEAQLEKSRLLSDRFSAERPKGSFSTLEIQRTEQGDSAMYLCASSSAVLADKGNEQFFGPGTRLTVL.

The rearrangement links TRBV30 to TRBJ1-2, with 7 bases that match TRBD1. J lost 4 bases, V lost 1 base, and 6 bases had no gene match. This CDR3 is built from 14 residues. Germline values: CDR1 GTSNPN, CDR2 SVGIG (reference sequence). CDR3 DNA sequence: TGTGCCTGGAGTGGACAGGGCTCCCTCTATGGCTACACCTTC. Its translation: CAWSGQGSLYGYTF.

This chain joins TRBV6-5 and TRBJ1-5; no definite D call. CDR1 is MNHEY and CDR2 is SVGAGI in the germline V gene. CDR3 length equals 14 residues. V was shortened by 6 bases and J by 7 bases, with 16 bases between the two germline ends. The CDR3 spells CASSRGDVEQPQHF. CDR3 in DNA: TGTGCCAGCAGCCGGGGAGATGTTGAGCAGCCCCAGCATTTT.

The chain couples TRBV2 to TRBJ1-3, with a tentative D call TRBD1 (6 bases). Per germline, CDR1 SNHLY and CDR2 FYNNEI. The germline V and J ends were trimmed by 6 bases and 1 base, with 10 bases remaining between them. The CDR3 runs to 14 residues. CDR3 coding DNA: TGTGCCAGCAGAGGACAGTGGTCTGGAAACACCATATATTTT. Encoded protein: CASRGQWSGNTIYF.

The genes are TRBV9 and TRBJ1-2, with D unclear. The V end was cut by 0 bases, the J end by 7 bases, with 22 bases between. CDR1 SGDLS and CDR2 YYNGEE come from the germline V gene. The CDR3 is made up of 17 amino acids. DNA for the CDR3: TGTGCCAGCAGCGTAGGGGGTGGGGAGGCGGACCCACTTGGCTACACCTTC. Its protein product is CASSVGGGEADPLGYTF.

The V gene is TRBV11-2, the J gene TRBJ2-1; D remains unclear. CDR3 length: 12 residues. Trimming cost V 4 bases and J 9 bases, with 10 bases left between them. Germline V lookup: CDR1 SGHAT, CDR2 FQNNGV. CDR3 DNA sequence: TGTGCCAGCAGCTCCTTTAACGGTGAGCAGTTCTTC. This codes for CASSSFNGEQFF. The full variable domain, its missing parts supplied by reference TRBV11-2 and TRBJ2-1, is EAGVAQSPRYKIIEKRQSVAFWCNPISGHATLYWYQQILGQGPKLLIQFQNNGVVDDSQLPKDRFSAERLKGVDSTLKIQPAKLEDSAVYLCASSSFNGEQFFGPGTRLTVL.

This clone was picked up one time. The junction departs from the called germline gene at one end, perhaps through a read error. The chain's CDR3 is CATSLGARNSGYTF. In DNA form, the CDR3 reads TGTGCCACCAGCCTAGGGGCCAGAAACTCTGGCTACACCTTC. J is TRBJ1-2 and V is TRBV15, with TRBD1 as a possible D gene (5 bases). Germline assignment: CDR1 LNHNV and CDR2 YYDKDF (reference sequence). This CDR3 is built from 14 residues.

The chain links TRBV5-5 to TRBJ1-4; 8 nucleotides line up with TRBD1. Germline CDR1 and CDR2: SGHKS and YYEKEE (reference sequence). The ends lost 3 bases at V and 7 bases at J; junction bases unmatched: 5. The CDR3 runs 14 residues. The CDR3 region is CASSWSGGGEKLFF. In nucleotides, the CDR3 is TGTGCCAGCAGCTGGTCAGGGGGCGGTGAAAAACTGTTTTTT.

The genes are TRBV2 and TRBJ2-7; a possible D gene is TRBD2 (7 bases). V shed 6 bases and J shed 0 bases, with 18 bases lying between them. Germline values: CDR1 SNHLY, CDR2 FYNNEI. The CDR3 runs 16 residues. The CDR3 DNA reads TGTGCCAGCAGGGAGGGGGGGATCCAGAGCTCCTACGAGCAGTACTTC. Residues: CASREGGIQSSYEQYF.

The gene calls are TRBV7-9 and TRBJ2-1; the match to TRBD2 covers 13 bases. Per germline, CDR1 SEHNR and CDR2 FQNEAQ (reference sequence). Unmatched junction bases numbered 4, after V lost 4 bases and J lost 4 bases. This CDR3 has 16 amino acids. The DNA of the CDR3 is TGTGCCAGCAGCTCCGGACTAGCGGGGGCTTACAATGAGCAGTTCTTC. This encodes CASSSGLAGAYNEQFF.

A single count supports this clone. This sequence joins TRBV28 and TRBJ1-2, with TRBD1 matching 10 bases. The V segment lost 6 bases and the J segment 8 bases; nucleotides outside the gene matches: 12. The V gene's germline CDR1 is MDHEN and CDR2 SYDVKM. The CDR3 is made up of 15 amino acids. The CDR3 sequence: CASSLPGDRGSGYTF. As DNA, the CDR3 is TGTGCCAGCAGCCTACCCGGGGACAGGGGTAGCGGCTACACCTTC.

V gene TRBV29-1 combines with J gene TRBJ1-2; possible D gene TRBD1, 5 bases. The CDR3 runs 13 residues. CDR1 SQVTM and CDR2 ANQGSEA come from the germline V gene. Between the trimmed V and J ends, which lost 2 bases and 4 bases, there was a span of 11 bases. The CDR3 region has the DNA TGCAGCGTTGAAAGAGGTCAGGGCTATGGCTACACCTTC. Residues: CSVERGQGYGYTF.

Only one count was recorded for this clone. This sequence joins TRBV3-1 (or the pseudogene TRBV3-2) and TRBJ2-7; 7 nucleotides match TRBD1. CDR1 is LGHDT and CDR2 is YNNKEL in the germline V gene (reference sequence). After removal of 5 bases from V and 4 bases from J, the junction contained 5 bases not matched to a gene. The CDR3 is 13 residues long. CDR3 DNA sequence: TGTGCCAGCAGCTCCGGGACAGCTTACGAGCAGTACTTC. As protein: CASSSGTAYEQYF.

Regarding this clone: Other nucleotide sequences in the sample specify the same CDR3. This chain uses TRBV12-3 or TRBV12-4 with TRBJ2-4; D possibly corresponds to TRBD2 (5 bases). The V gene lost 9 bases and the J gene lost 0 bases, with 6 bases spanning the gap. The CDR3 contains 12 residues. The CDR3 is CASRGAKNIQYF. The CDR3 DNA follows: TGTGCCAGTCGGGGAGCCAAAAACATTCAGTACTTC.

The chain is built from TRBV7-9 and TRBJ1-2; maybe TRBD1 (6 bases). The germline V and J ends were trimmed by 6 bases and 4 bases, with 24 bases remaining between them. CDR1 is SEHNR and CDR2 is FQNEAQ in the germline V gene (reference sequence). The CDR3 length is 17 residues. The CDR3 DNA reads TGTGCCAGCAGTTCCACCACCTCGACAGGTTTTACCTATGGCTACACCTTC. It is translated as CASSSTTSTGFTYGYTF. Full variable domain (remainder filled in from reference TRBV7-9 and TRBJ1-2): DTGVSQNPRHKITKRGQNVTFRCDPISEHNRLYWYRQTLGQGPEFLTYFQNEAQLEKSRLLSDRFSAERPKGSFSTLEIQRTEQGDSAMYLCASSSTTSTGFTYGYTFGSGTRLTVV.

The rearrangement joins TRBV15 to TRBJ1-5, with D perhaps matching TRBD1 (5 bases). Germline CDR1 LNHNV, CDR2 YYDKDF (reference sequence). The CDR3 covers 13 residues. The germline V and J ends were trimmed by 5 bases and 2 bases, with 7 bases remaining between them. The CDR3 protein is CATSLGGNQPQHF. The CDR3 DNA reads TGTGCCACCAGCCTAGGGGGCAATCAGCCCCAGCATTTT.